Below are 22 T cell receptor beta chains sequenced from a single sample in a study of blood T cell repertoires in COVID-19. Assay: immunoSEQ multiplex PCR; the TCRdb copy retains only in-frame clones and omits some. The sample carries 200,000 to 250,000 clones, around four fifths recorded once. What was sequenced was peripheral blood. Receptors originate from a man over 45 with acute or convalescent COVID-19.

This clone was recorded a few times. The genes are TRBV30 and TRBJ1-3; no clear D. Trimming took off 2 bases at V and 2 bases at J, with 13 bases between the two ends. The CDR3 is 15 amino acids. Germline V gene sequence: CDR1 GTSNPN, CDR2 SVGIG (reference sequence). This CDR3 is CAWSRGVHPGNTIYF. DNA of the CDR3: TGTGCCTGGAGTCGAGGAGTACATCCTGGAAACACCATATATTTT.

V usage is TRBV28 and J usage is TRBJ2-5; possible D gene TRBD2, 6 bases. There are 14 residues in the CDR3. Trimming took off 2 bases at V and 5 bases at J, with 12 bases between the two ends. In germline, CDR1 is MDHEN, CDR2 SYDVKM. CDR3 bases: TGTGCCAGCAGTTTAGGGACTCTTCGGGAGACCCAGTACTTC. Translated: CASSLGTLRETQYF.

The chain recombines TRBV27 with TRBJ1-2; no clear D gene. The CDR3 loop spans 12 amino acids. Germline lookup yields CDR1 MNHEY and CDR2 SMNVEV (reference sequence). V shed 10 bases and J shed 6 bases, with 15 bases lying between them. CDR3 sequence: CATLGGQHGYTF. CDR3 bases: TGTGCCACCCTGGGAGGGCAGCATGGCTACACCTTC.

The chain employs TRBV27 and TRBJ1-1; weak D call: TRBD1 (6 bases). V was clipped by 2 bases and J by 4 bases, with 11 bases between them. Looked up from germline, CDR1 is MNHEY and CDR2 is SMNVEV (reference sequence). This CDR3 has 14 amino acids. The CDR3 reads CASSLLRTATEAFF. CDR3 in DNA: TGTGCCAGCAGTTTACTTCGGACAGCCACTGAAGCTTTCTTT.

The chain carries TRBV6-5 and TRBJ2-1; D uncertain. The germline CDR1 and CDR2 sequences are MNHEY and SVGAGI. The CDR3 has 14 residues. V lost 2 bases and J lost 3, with 8 bases in between. The CDR3 DNA follows: TGTGCCAGCAGTTACGGAGCTAACTACAATGAGCAGTTCTTC. As protein: CASSYGANYNEQFF.

The genes are TRBV6-6 and TRBJ1-6, with D unresolved. The ends were cut back, 5 bases at V and 8 bases at J, with 16 bases in the middle. The CDR3 is made up of 15 amino acids. CDR1 is MNHNY and CDR2 is SVGAGI in the germline V gene (reference sequence). The CDR3 reads CASSQTSPSDSPLHF. The CDR3 region has the DNA TGTGCCAGCAGTCAGACATCTCCTTCGGATTCACCCCTCCACTTT.

V is TRBV19 and J is TRBJ1-5; D is uncertain. V was shortened by 9 bases and J by 0 bases, with 15 bases between the two germline ends. The CDR3 is made up of 15 amino acids. CDR1 is LNHDA and CDR2 is SQIVND in the germline V gene (reference sequence). In DNA, the CDR3 is TGTGCCAGCCGAAGGGCGGAGGCTAGCAATCAGCCCCAGCATTTT. Translated: CASRRAEASNQPQHF.

This clone was picked up a small number of times. This rearrangement joins TRBV5-5 to TRBJ2-7; 7 bases agree with TRBD1. CDR1 is SGHKS, CDR2 YYEKEE, per germline (reference sequence). The CDR3 contains 15 residues. Trimming cost V 2 bases and J 3 bases; bases outside gene matches: 8. DNA of the CDR3: TGTGCCAGCAGCTTCTTTGGGACAGAGGACTACGAGCAGTACTTC. It is translated as CASSFFGTEDYEQYF.

V gene TRBV14 combines with J gene TRBJ2-2; 8 positions match TRBD2. The CDR3 sequence is 16 residues long. Germline CDR1 reads SGHDN; CDR2 reads FVKESK. V lost 5 bases to trimming and J lost 6 bases; unmatched junction nucleotides: 11. The CDR3 coding sequence is TGTGCCAGCAGCGTAACGGGACTAGTGATTGCCGGGGAGCTGTTTTTT. The encoded protein is CASSVTGLVIAGELFF.

The chain recombines TRBV2 with TRBJ1-1; D not resolved. Germline V CDR1 and CDR2: SNHLY, FYNNEI. V lost 2 bases to trimming and J lost 0 bases, with 7 bases between them. This CDR3 has 14 amino acids. The CDR3 nucleotides read TGTGCCAGCAGTGAACAGACTATGAACACTGAAGCTTTCTTT. Translation gives CASSEQTMNTEAFF.

The genes are TRBV7-9 and TRBJ1-4, with 9 bases aligning to TRBD1. The ends lost 5 bases at V and 7 bases at J; junction bases unmatched: 5. There are 14 residues in the CDR3. Germline CDR1 reads SEHNR; CDR2 reads FQNEAQ (reference sequence). In nucleotides, the CDR3 is TGTGCCAGCAGCCCCGGGGACAGGGTTGAAAAACTGTTTTTT. This translates into CASSPGDRVEKLFF.

The rearrangement joins TRBV5-1 to TRBJ1-2; a weak D match, TRBD1 (5 bases). Per germline, CDR1 SGHRS and CDR2 YFSETQ. The CDR3 has 18 amino acids. Between the trimmed V and J ends, which lost 1 base and 8 bases, there was a span of 27 bases. The CDR3 reads CASSLKASGGADLMGYTF. The CDR3 DNA reads as TGCGCCAGCAGCTTGAAAGCGTCCGGCGGGGCGGATCTTATGGGCTACACCTTC. The full variable domain, rest sourced from reference TRBV5-1 and TRBJ1-2, is KAGVTQTPRYLIKTRGQQVTLSCSPISGHRSVSWYQQTPGQGLQFLFEYFSETQRNKGNFPGRFSGRQFSNSRSEMNVSTLELGDSALYLCASSLKASGGADLMGYTFGSGTRLTVV.

The rearrangement uses TRBV25-1 and TRBJ1-1, with D maybe TRBD1 (6 bases). Trimming stripped 11 bases from V and 4 bases from J, with 11 bases between. Germline CDR1 MGHDK, CDR2 SYGVNS. The CDR3 runs 11 residues. The CDR3 region has the DNA TGTGCCGGGGGCGCGGGCACTGAAGCTTTCTTT. Translating gives CAGGAGTEAFF.

This clone was observed a few times. The V gene is TRBV19, the J gene TRBJ1-2; 8 bases align to TRBD1. Germline V gene lookup returns CDR1 LNHDA and CDR2 SQIVND (reference sequence). The CDR3 extends over 12 amino acids. V lost 6 bases and J lost 4; bases outside the gene matches: 1. The CDR3 nucleotides are TGTGCCAGTAGGGACAGGGCCTATGGCTACACCTTC. Protein: CASRDRAYGYTF.

The J gene is TRBJ1-4, the V gene TRBV5-5; the D gene is possibly TRBD1 (6 bases). The CDR3 sequence is 15 residues long. Trimming shortened V by 3 bases and J by 7 bases, and 16 bases separated the two germline ends. CDR1 SGHKS and CDR2 YYEKEE come from the germline V gene (reference sequence). The CDR3, as DNA: TGTGCCAGCAGCTCCGGGGACACTGGGAGTGAAAAACTGTTTTTT. It codes for CASSSGDTGSEKLFF.

The chain employs TRBV19 and TRBJ2-4, with D perhaps TRBD2 (5 bases). The CDR3 has 17 amino acids. The V and J ends lost 8 bases and 1 base respectively, with 21 bases between them. Germline V gene data show CDR1 as LNHDA and CDR2 as SQIVND (reference sequence). The CDR3 spells CASATRGGEAAKNIQYF. CDR3 DNA: TGTGCCAGTGCCACCCGGGGTGGTGAAGCGGCCAAAAACATTCAGTACTTC.

V gene TRBV30 combines with J gene TRBJ2-5; tentative D call: TRBD1 (6 bases). The CDR3 is 15 residues long. V was shortened by 2 bases and J by 4 bases, with 17 bases between the two germline ends. Germline CDR1 and CDR2: GTSNPN and SVGIG (reference sequence). CDR3 bases: TGTGCCTGGAGTCCTTACTCAGGGGTCCCAGAGACCCAGTACTTC. Encoded protein: CAWSPYSGVPETQYF. The full variable domain, completed using reference TRBV30 and TRBJ2-5, is SQTIHQWPATLVQPVGSPLSLECTVEGTSNPNLYWYRQAAGRGLQLLFYSVGIGQISSEVPQNLSASRPQDRQFILSSKKLLLSDSGFYLCAWSPYSGVPETQYFGPGTRLLVL.

The chain employs TRBV30 and TRBJ2-3; D is unclear. With 1 base removed from V and 5 bases from J, the gap between germline ends came to 4 bases. The germline gives CDR1 GTSNPN, CDR2 SVGIG (reference sequence). The CDR3 is 11 residues long. Here the CDR3 DNA reads TGTGCCTGGAGTGCCTTAGATACGCAGTATTTT. Translated, it gives CAWSALDTQYF.

CDR3: CASSLYRRDQPQHF. CDR3 nucleotide sequence: TGTGCCAGCAGTTTATACCGGAGAGATCAGCCCCAGCATTTT. The chain couples TRBV28 to TRBJ1-5; D is ambiguous. Trimming left V 1 base short and J 5 bases short, with 9 bases between. This CDR3 is built from 14 residues. The V gene's germline CDR1 is MDHEN and CDR2 SYDVKM.

This CDR3 reads CATSAHGIATGPGNEQFF. CDR3 coding DNA: TGTGCCACCAGCGCCCACGGTATAGCGACTGGCCCGGGGAATGAGCAGTTCTTC. The rearrangement links TRBV15 to TRBJ2-1; D possibly corresponds to TRBD2 (5 bases). This CDR3 has 18 residues. The V and J ends lost 5 bases and 7 bases respectively, with 27 bases between them. CDR1 and CDR2 (germline): LNHNV, YYDKDF (reference sequence).

J is TRBJ1-1 and V is TRBV4-1; 11 positions agree with TRBD1. Per the germline V gene, CDR1 is MGHRA and CDR2 is YSYEKL. Trimming took 3 bases from V and 3 from J; bases not matched to a gene: 3. This CDR3 contains 15 residues. The CDR3 nucleotides read TGCGCCAGCAGCCACAAGGGACAGGGGGACACTGAAGCTTTCTTT. Amino acids: CASSHKGQGDTEAFF.

The chain joins TRBV5-6 to TRBJ1-6; 9 bases fit TRBD1. CDR3 size: 12 residues. Trimming took 4 bases from V and 13 from J; bases not matched to a gene: 3. Germline V gene sequence: CDR1 SGHDT, CDR2 YYEEEE. The CDR3 loop reads CASSPDRGPLHF. CDR3 nucleotides: TGTGCCAGCAGCCCGGACAGGGGCCCCCTCCACTTT.